This passage covers 25 T cell receptor beta chains from one sample sequenced in a study of blood T cells in healthy people across ages. A second about 7 to 12 cycle PCR used barcoded and J-beta primers. TCRdb ran MiXCR on the 5' RACE reads and lists one entry per CDR3 protein. Of around 800,000 distinct CDR3 sequences listed, 35% to 50% were seen once; the top ten hold 15% to 20%. Sequencing was performed on blood. These TCRs come from an elderly man in good health.

The chain links TRBV28 to TRBJ2-3, with 7 positions matching TRBD2. V shed 5 bases, J shed 7 bases, and the junction held 9 bases outside the gene matches. The CDR3 runs 14 residues. Germline-derived CDR1 and CDR2 are MDHEN and SYDVKM. The CDR3 here is CASSPPGGRYTQYF. The CDR3 nucleotides read TGTGCCAGCAGTCCTCCCGGCGGGAGATATACGCAGTATTTT. Complete variable domain (other parts from reference TRBV28 and TRBJ2-3): DVKVTQSSRYLVKRTGEKVFLECVQDMDHENMFWYRQDPGLGLRLIYFSYDVKMKEKGDIPEGYSVSREKKERFSLILESASTNQTSMYLCASSPPGGRYTQYFGPGTRLTVL.

This chain links TRBV30 with TRBJ2-3; TRBD1 matches at 8 bases. Per the germline V gene, CDR1 is GTSNPN and CDR2 is SVGIG (reference sequence). With V trimmed by 4 bases and J by 4 bases, 1 base remained unmatched. CDR3 length equals 12 residues. The CDR3: CAWTGGADTQYF. The CDR3 DNA is TGTGCCTGGACAGGGGGCGCAGATACGCAGTATTTT.

V and J are TRBV5-1 and TRBJ1-4; 7 bases map to TRBD1. Per the germline V gene, CDR1 is SGHRS and CDR2 is YFSETQ. The ends lost 5 bases at V and 5 bases at J; junction bases unmatched: 9. This CDR3 region has 15 residues. CDR3: CASRSGGQANEKLFF. The CDR3 DNA reads TGCGCCAGCAGGTCCGGCGGACAGGCCAATGAAAAACTGTTTTTT.

The sample holds one count of this clonotype. The genes are TRBV7-2 and TRBJ2-1; D is undetermined. CDR3 length: 12 amino acids. Trimming stripped 5 bases from V and 7 bases from J, with 9 bases between. Germline values: CDR1 SGHTA, CDR2 FQGNSA. CDR3 sequence: CASSPFHNEQFF. The CDR3 DNA reads TGTGCCAGCAGCCCCTTCCATAATGAGCAGTTCTTC.

For the CDR3, the DNA is TGTGCCAGCAGCTTAACGGGGGGGACACTACAGGGGGACGGCTACACCTTC. It specifies CASSLTGGTLQGDGYTF. The rearrangement links TRBV7-3 to TRBJ1-2, with TRBD1 matching over 8 bases. Per the germline V gene, CDR1 is SGHTA and CDR2 is FQGTGA. V shed 0 bases, J shed 8 bases, and the junction held 14 bases outside the gene matches. This CDR3 is 17 amino acids long.

The chain is built from TRBV4-2 and TRBJ2-1, with D perhaps matching TRBD1 (5 bases). The CDR3 has 14 residues. V lost 1 base and J lost 7, with 11 bases in between. Per germline, CDR1 LGHNA and CDR2 YNFKEQ. The CDR3: CASSQVGGANEQFF. CDR3 nucleotides: TGTGCCAGCAGCCAAGTTGGTGGGGCAAATGAGCAGTTCTTC.

The J gene is TRBJ2-7, the V gene TRBV29-1, with TRBD1 matching over 7 bases. Germline assignment: CDR1 SQVTM and CDR2 ANQGSEA. Trimming cost V 4 bases and J 4 bases; bases outside gene matches: 4. The CDR3 spans 12 residues. DNA of the CDR3: TGCAGCGTTGCCAACAGGGGATACGAGCAGTACTTC. Protein sequence: CSVANRGYEQYF.

This clonotype occurred once. At one boundary the junction diverges from the germline segment, which might be a read error. The gene calls are TRBV10-3 and TRBJ2-3; D may be TRBD2 (5 bases). The CDR3 covers 14 residues. Germline V CDR1 and CDR2: ENHRY, SYGVKD. CDR3 residues: CATAPGVGTDAQYF. CDR3 nucleotide sequence: TGTGCCACCGCCCCCGGGGTAGGCACAGATGCGCAGTATTTT.

This clonotype has more than one count but fewer than ten. The V gene is TRBV29-1, the J gene TRBJ2-3; 7 bases are a match to TRBD1. CDR1 and CDR2 (germline): SQVTM, ANQGSEA. The V and J ends lost 3 bases and 0 bases, in that order; junction bases with no gene match: 3. This CDR3 contains 14 residues. The CDR3 here is CSVDSDRSTDTQYF. CDR3 nucleotide sequence: TGCAGCGTTGATTCGGACAGGAGCACAGATACGCAGTATTTT.

This chain links TRBV5-1 with TRBJ2-1; D is perhaps TRBD2 (5 bases). V shed 0 bases and J shed 6 bases, with 13 bases lying between them. Germline assignment: CDR1 SGHRS and CDR2 YFSETQ. CDR3 length: 15 amino acids. The CDR3 DNA reads as TGCGCCAGCAGCTTGGCTCTAGCAGGCTTCAATGAGCAGTTCTTC. Protein sequence: CASSLALAGFNEQFF.

CDR3: CASSFVTGQGAEKLFF. In DNA, the CDR3 is TGTGCCAGCAGCTTTGTAACTGGACAGGGGGCGGAAAAACTGTTTTTT. This chain joins TRBV7-2 and TRBJ1-4; 11 positions match TRBD1. Germline loops: CDR1 SGHTA, CDR2 FQGNSA. J gave up 8 bases and V 3 bases, and 8 bases lay outside the gene matches. The CDR3 totals 16 residues.

Many counts were recorded for this clonotype. CDR3 DNA sequence: TGTGCCAGCAGCCAAGAGGGCAGGGGAGAGACCCAGTACTTC. Its protein product is CASSQEGRGETQYF. The J gene is TRBJ2-5, the V gene TRBV4-2; weak D call: TRBD1 (6 bases). Germline-derived CDR1 and CDR2 are LGHNA and YNFKEQ. The CDR3 spans 14 residues. The V end was cut by 0 bases, the J end by 4 bases, with 9 bases between.

J is TRBJ2-1 and V is TRBV30; D unresolved. Trimming cost V 1 base and J 4 bases, with 8 bases left between them. Germline V gene sequence: CDR1 GTSNPN, CDR2 SVGIG (reference sequence). This CDR3 is 13 amino acids long. The CDR3 coding sequence is TGTGCCTGGAGTGGTGGGCCATACAATGAGCAGTTCTTC. Translated: CAWSGGPYNEQFF.

V and J are TRBV7-2 and TRBJ2-7; 10 bases match TRBD1. The DNA matches TRBJ2-5 better at its end, which makes the J call doubtful. Per germline, CDR1 SGHTA and CDR2 FQGNSA. The CDR3 spans 16 residues. CDR3 in DNA: TGTGCCAGCAGCTTAGCCGGGACAGGGGTGATGGAGACCCAGTACTTC. Translating it yields CASSLAGTGVMETQYF.

This chain joins TRBV28 and TRBJ2-7; the D is unclear. CDR1 is MDHEN, CDR2 SYDVKM, per germline. The V end was cut by 6 bases, the J end by 0 bases, with 18 bases between. This CDR3 comprises 16 residues. This CDR3 is CASRSPFGEASYEQYF. Here the CDR3 DNA reads TGTGCCAGCAGATCGCCCTTTGGAGAGGCCTCCTACGAGCAGTACTTC.

The table lists this clonotype with many counts. The chain couples TRBV27 to TRBJ2-1, with a tentative D call TRBD2 (6 bases). Looked up from germline, CDR1 is MNHEY and CDR2 is SMNVEV (reference sequence). This CDR3 region has 15 residues. Trimming took 5 bases from V and 6 from J, leaving 17 bases between them. The CDR3 nucleotides are TGTGCCAGCAGTCCCTCGGGACTCGGGCCCAATGAGCAGTTCTTC. Its translation: CASSPSGLGPNEQFF.

This clonotype has at least ten counts. The chain carries TRBV5-1 and TRBJ2-7; tentatively, D is TRBD1 (6 bases). With 3 bases removed from V and 12 bases from J, the gap between germline ends came to 19 bases. Per germline, CDR1 SGHRS and CDR2 YFSETQ. CDR3 length: 13 amino acids. In DNA, the CDR3 is TGCGCCAGCAGCTGGATCCCAGGGGAAAAGTGGTACTTC. Its protein is CASSWIPGEKWYF.

The chain joins TRBV3-1 to TRBJ1-3; D not resolved. This CDR3 is 16 amino acids long. The germline V and J ends were trimmed by 0 bases and 0 bases, with 9 bases remaining between them. Germline CDR1 LGHDT, CDR2 YNNKEL (reference sequence). CDR3 in amino acids: CASSQDHGSSGNTIYF. The CDR3 bases are TGTGCCAGCAGCCAAGACCATGGAAGCTCTGGAAACACCATATATTTT. The full variable domain, its missing parts supplied by reference TRBV3-1 and TRBJ1-3, is DTAVSQTPKYLVTQMGNDKSIKCEQNLGHDTMYWYKQDSKKFLKIMFSYNNKELIINETVPNRFSPKSPDKAHLNLHINSLELGDSAVYFCASSQDHGSSGNTIYFGEGSWLTVV.

The chain carries TRBV7-3 and TRBJ2-5, with a weak D call TRBD1 (6 bases). CDR3 length: 19 amino acids. The germline V and J ends were trimmed by 2 bases and 11 bases, with 33 bases remaining between them. CDR1 and CDR2 from the germline V gene are SGHTA and FQGTGA. The CDR3 DNA is TGTGCCAGCAGCTTACTCCCGGTCCTTCAGGGGACGACCTACAATGAGCAGTACTTC. Its translation is CASSLLPVLQGTTYNEQYF.

Many counts were recorded for this clonotype. The chain recombines TRBV7-9 with TRBJ2-7; D unresolved. Germline V gene lookup returns CDR1 SEHNR and CDR2 FQNEAQ (reference sequence). V lost 0 bases and J 3 bases, leaving 9 bases between the germline ends. The CDR3 contains 14 residues. The CDR3 DNA sequence: TGTGCCAGCAGCTTAGCTGGAATCGGCTACGAGCAGTACTTC. Protein product: CASSLAGIGYEQYF.

Only a few counts were recorded for this clonotype. V is TRBV28 and J is TRBJ2-3, with 7 bases that match TRBD1. V lost 5 bases, J lost 4 bases, and 6 bases stayed unmatched. Germline CDR1 reads MDHEN; CDR2 reads SYDVKM. The CDR3 is made up of 14 amino acids. The CDR3 sequence: CASSQRTGPDTQYF. CDR3 coding DNA: TGTGCCAGCAGTCAAAGGACAGGTCCAGATACGCAGTATTTT.

The rearrangement joins TRBV4-3 to TRBJ2-7; D remains unclear. The CDR3 is 14 amino acids. Between the trimmed V and J ends, which lost 0 bases and 0 bases, there was a span of 6 bases. Germline V gene data show CDR1 as LGHNA and CDR2 as YSLEER. The CDR3 region is CASSQDVTSYEQYF. In DNA, the CDR3 is TGCGCCAGCAGCCAAGATGTCACCTCCTACGAGCAGTACTTC.

This clonotype was detected only once. CDR3 region: CASSRGPGSYNEQFF. The CDR3 coding sequence is TGCGCCAGCAGCCGGGGACCGGGCTCCTACAATGAGCAGTTCTTC. The chain employs TRBV4-1 and TRBJ2-1, with D perhaps TRBD1 or TRBD2 (5 bases each). Trimming stripped 4 bases from V and 0 bases from J, with 10 bases between. The CDR3 has 15 residues. The germline CDR1 and CDR2 sequences are MGHRA and YSYEKL.

Only a few counts were recorded for this clonotype. A much bigger clone sits one base away, suggesting this may be a read error. The chain employs TRBV7-3 and TRBJ2-1, with D uncertain. The J call could be wrong; TRBJ2-7 is a better fit for the DNA end. This CDR3 spans 15 amino acids. Germline-derived CDR1 and CDR2 are SGHTA and FQGTGA. CDR3 sequence reads: CASSFPTNSYNEQYF. The DNA of the CDR3 is TGTGCCAGCAGCTTCCCAACTAATTCCTACAATGAGCAGTACTTC.

This rearrangement joins TRBV6-6 to TRBJ1-2, with D perhaps matching TRBD1 (5 bases). This CDR3 region has 14 residues. CDR1 and CDR2 (germline): MNHNY, SVGAGI (reference sequence). Trimming removed 0 bases at V and 4 bases at J, with 9 bases between. The CDR3 DNA reads as TGTGCCAGCAGTTACTCAGGCCAGGGCTATGGCTACACCTTC. It yields the protein CASSYSGQGYGYTF.